These T cell receptor beta chains were read from a single sample in a study of blood T cell repertoires in COVID-19. Clones were sequenced by immunoSEQ multiplex PCR, and TCRdb holds only the in-frame ones, with some missing. The table lists approximately 220,000 clones, approximately 83% of them singletons. Sequencing was performed on peripheral blood. Source of these receptors: a woman aged 40 to 49 with active or convalescent COVID-19. The CDR3 runs from the conserved cysteine through the conserved F or W. A D gene is named only where the DNA matches it firmly. Expanded clones are given a class, and other clones once, few, many or no size at all.

-	TRBJ2-4	TRBD2	TRBV4-3	16	CASSQDLSGGENIQYF	TGCGCCAGCAGCCAAGATTTAAGCGGGGGGGAAAACATTCAGTACTTC
-	TRBJ2-7	TRBD1	TRBV29-1	15	CSVEEDRFSSYEQYF	TGCAGCGTTGAGGAGGACAGGTTTAGCTCCTACGAGCAGTACTTC
-	TRBJ1-6	TRBD1	TRBV6-5	16	CASSYSGGQGVSPLHF	TGTGCCAGCAGTTACTCGGGCGGACAGGGGGTTTCACCCCTCCACTTT
-	TRBJ2-6	TRBD2	TRBV28	18	CASRRTSGAFSGANVLTF	TGTGCCAGCAGACGGACTAGCGGGGCCTTCTCTGGGGCCAACGTCCTGACTTTC
-	TRBJ1-6	TRBD1	TRBV5-1	15	CASSLGQGGSSPLHF	TGCGCCAGCAGCTTGGGACAGGGCGGTTCTTCACCCCTCCACTTT
-	TRBJ1-1	TRBD1	TRBV19	13	CASMAQGGTEAFF	TGTGCCAGTATGGCACAGGGGGGCACTGAAGCTTTCTTT
-	TRBJ2-2	-	TRBV10-3	14	CAISESAATGELFF	TGTGCCATCAGTGAGTCTGCGGCGACCGGGGAGCTGTTTTTT
few	TRBJ1-2	-	TRBV27	14	CASSFGPGLYGYTF	TGTGCCAGCAGTTTTGGTCCAGGTCTCTATGGCTACACCTTC
-	TRBJ1-5	-	TRBV7-9	14	CASSPYYSNQPQHF	TGTGCCAGCAGCCCCTATTATAGCAATCAGCCCCAGCATTTT
-	TRBJ1-6	TRBD1	TRBV5-1	16	CASSLARQGEGSRIHF	TGCGCCAGCAGCTTGGCCCGACAGGGGGAAGGGTCAAGGATCCACTTT
-	TRBJ1-1	-	TRBV10-3	13	CAISGSGLAEAFF	TGTGCCATCAGCGGATCGGGTTTAGCTGAAGCTTTCTTT
-	TRBJ1-2	-	TRBV6-5	14	CASTAGAVNYGYTF	TGTGCCAGCACGGCGGGGGCAGTAAACTATGGCTACACCTTC
few	TRBJ1-5	-	TRBV6-2/TRBV6-3	15	CASSYPRMSNQPQHF	TGTGCCAGCAGTTACCCTCGTATGAGCAATCAGCCCCAGCATTTT
-	TRBJ1-3	TRBD1	TRBV10-2	15	CASRSQGASGNTIYF	TGCGCCAGCAGGAGTCAGGGGGCCTCTGGAAACACCATATATTTT
-	TRBJ2-1	-	TRBV30	14	CASEVVAVPNEQFF	TGTGCCTCCGAGGTGGTAGCAGTCCCCAATGAGCAGTTCTTC
few	TRBJ2-2	-	TRBV3-1/TRBV3-2	14	CASSPQGGTGELFF	TGTGCCAGCAGCCCTCAAGGGGGCACCGGGGAGCTGTTTTTT
-	TRBJ1-2	-	TRBV11-2	15	CASSPGRGGPEGYTF	TGTGCCAGCAGCCCAGGTCGGGGGGGCCCGGAAGGCTACACCTTC
-	TRBJ2-3	-	TRBV9	13	CASSKQGTDTQYF	TGTGCCAGCAGCAAACAGGGCACAGATACGCAGTATTTT
-	TRBJ1-1	-	TRBV27	16	CASSFGVGGPDTEAFF	TGTGCCAGCAGTTTCGGGGTTGGCGGCCCCGACACTGAAGCTTTCTTT
few	TRBJ2-7	-	TRBV3-1/TRBV3-2	11	CASSLGGEQYF	TGTGCCAGCAGCCTTGGAGGGGAGCAGTACTTC
-	TRBJ2-6	TRBD1	TRBV30	18	CAWSASDRGLSGANVLTF	TGTGCCTGGAGTGCCTCGGACAGGGGGCTGTCTGGGGCCAACGTCCTGACTTTC
once	TRBJ2-1	-	TRBV5-1	15	CASSLLSSSYNEQFF	TGCGCCAGCAGCTTGCTCTCGAGCTCCTACAATGAGCAGTTCTTC
-	TRBJ2-1	TRBD1	TRBV5-6	15	CASSLSGTGYNEQFF	TGTGCCAGCAGCTTGAGTGGGACAGGGTACAATGAGCAGTTCTTC
few	TRBJ1-1	TRBD1	TRBV6-6	14	CASSRLTGEVEAFF	TGTGCCAGCAGCCGCCTGACAGGGGAGGTTGAAGCTTTCTTT
many	TRBJ1-1	-	TRBV25-1	12	CASSRGVVEAFF	TGTGCCAGCAGTAGGGGCGTTGTGGAAGCTTTCTTT
few	TRBJ1-6	-	TRBV21-1	15	CASSKLAGPNSPLHF	TGTGCCAGCAGCAAACTCGCAGGGCCCAATTCACCCCTCCACTTT
-	TRBJ1-1	-	TRBV4-1	14	CASSQLRRETEAFF	TGCGCCAGCAGCCAACTGAGACGGGAAACTGAAGCTTTCTTT
-	TRBJ2-7	-	TRBV7-2	14	CASSQAWNSYEQYF	TGTGCCAGCAGCCAGGCGTGGAACTCCTACGAGCAGTACTTC
-	TRBJ2-7	-	TRBV4-1	14	CASSQGQVDYEQYF	TGCGCCAGCAGCCAAGGACAGGTTGATTACGAGCAGTACTTC
-	TRBJ2-1	TRBD2	TRBV27	13	CASSWGGSNEQFF	TGTGCCAGCAGTTGGGGCGGGAGCAATGAGCAGTTCTTC
-	TRBJ1-6	-	TRBV18	15	CASSMDRFYNSPLHF	TGTGCCAGCTCAATGGACAGATTCTATAATTCACCCCTCCACTTT
-	TRBJ2-3	-	TRBV24-1	15	CATRESGYDTDTQYF	TGTGCCACCAGGGAGAGCGGCTATGACACAGATACGCAGTATTTT
-	TRBJ2-7	TRBD1	TRBV5-1	14	CASSFLGQGYEQYF	TGCGCCAGCAGCTTTTTGGGACAGGGCTACGAGCAGTACTTC
-	TRBJ1-1	-	TRBV5-6	13	CASSIGGSTEAFF	TGTGCCAGCAGCATAGGAGGGAGCACTGAAGCTTTCTTT
-	TRBJ1-2	-	TRBV7-9	13	CASSHTGNYGYTF	TGTGCCAGCAGCCACACAGGGAACTATGGCTACACCTTC
-	TRBJ2-7	TRBD1	TRBV9	15	CASSVRGQGAYEQYF	TGTGCCAGCAGCGTCCGGGGACAGGGGGCTTACGAGCAGTACTTC
once	TRBJ2-1	TRBD2	TRBV3-1/TRBV3-2	18	CASSQVPKTSGRYNEQFF	TGTGCCAGCAGCCAAGTCCCCAAGACTAGCGGGAGATATAATGAGCAGTTCTTC
-	TRBJ2-5	-	TRBV7-2	15	CASSLQTRGWETQYF	TGTGCCAGCAGCTTACAGACTAGAGGGTGGGAGACCCAGTACTTC
-	TRBJ1-5	-	TRBV6-5	13	CASSWRVDQPQHF	TGTGCCAGCAGTTGGAGGGTTGATCAGCCCCAGCATTTT
-	TRBJ1-3	-	TRBV11-1	14	CASSRGLGRDTIYF	TGTGCCAGCAGCCGAGGATTGGGGCGAGACACCATATATTTT
-	TRBJ2-5	TRBD2	TRBV7-2	14	CASRRGGAEETQYF	TGTGCCAGCAGACGGGGGGGCGCAGAAGAGACCCAGTACTTC
once	TRBJ1-1	-	TRBV10-1	13	CASSVTVNTEAFF	TGCGCCAGCAGTGTGACAGTGAACACTGAAGCTTTCTTT
-	TRBJ1-5	-	TRBV5-1	15	CASSLAGQHNQPQHF	TGCGCCAGCAGCTTGGCTGGACAGCACAATCAGCCCCAGCATTTT
-	TRBJ1-2	-	TRBV27	14	CASSLTEGDYGYTF	TGTGCCAGCAGTTTAACTGAGGGGGACTATGGCTACACCTTC
-	TRBJ1-3	-	TRBV27	13	CASSPLSGNTIYF	TGTGCCAGCAGCCCCCTCTCTGGAAACACCATATATTTT
-	TRBJ2-7	-	TRBV20-1	16	CSASPSTGISSYEQYF	TGCAGTGCTAGTCCGTCCACAGGGATAAGCTCCTACGAGCAGTACTTC
-	TRBJ2-5	-	TRBV5-1	14	CASSPVSQQETQYF	TGCGCCAGCAGCCCCGTGTCACAGCAAGAGACCCAGTACTTC
once	TRBJ2-5	-	TRBV30	13	CAWSVLGRETQYF	TGTGCCTGGAGTGTTTTGGGCCGAGAGACCCAGTACTTC
-	TRBJ1-2	-	TRBV7-2	14	CASSLDGGANGYTF	TGTGCCAGCAGCTTAGATGGGGGGGCGAACGGCTACACCTTC
few	TRBJ1-1	-	TRBV19	13	CASSIGANTEAFF	TGTGCCAGTAGTATAGGCGCGAACACTGAAGCTTTCTTT
few	TRBJ1-2	TRBD1	TRBV30	12	CAWTGGVYGYTF	TGTGCCTGGACAGGGGGCGTATATGGCTACACCTTC
once	TRBJ2-5	-	TRBV6-6	14	CASRSSGSQETQYF	TGTGCCAGCAGGTCTTCGGGAAGCCAAGAGACCCAGTACTTC
-	TRBJ1-2	TRBD1	TRBV5-4	16	CASSLGGTGFNYGYTF	TGTGCCAGCAGCTTGGGTGGGACAGGGTTTAACTATGGCTACACCTTC
-	TRBJ1-1	-	TRBV29-1	16	CSVGLGGFGGSTEAFF	TGCAGCGTTGGATTAGGGGGATTCGGTGGAAGCACTGAAGCTTTCTTT